This T cell receptor beta chain was documented in a study of T cell responses to AZD1222 COVID-19 vaccine. Findings and caveats of the study: CD4 TCRs covered the whole spike, strongest at regions 160-218 and 743-854. Samples come after the peak T cell response, not at day 14.

Remarks on this clone: The antigen is not known.

Assay: immunoSEQ multiplex PCR; the TCRdb copy retains only in-frame clones and omits some. The sample lists around 140,000 clones; just over 90% were seen once. V was shortened by 8 bases and J by 5 bases, with 10 bases between the two germline ends. CDR3 size: 11 residues. The germline V gene encodes CDR1 MNHEY and CDR2 SVGAGI. This TCR derives from an adult in good health. This chain connects TRBV6-5 to TRBJ2-7, with a possible D match to TRBD2 (6 bases). The sample was peripheral blood, taken on day 0 of AZD1222 vaccination. This CDR3 reads CASVREDEQYF. DNA of the CDR3: TGTGCCAGCGTCAGGGAGGACGAGCAGTACTTC.